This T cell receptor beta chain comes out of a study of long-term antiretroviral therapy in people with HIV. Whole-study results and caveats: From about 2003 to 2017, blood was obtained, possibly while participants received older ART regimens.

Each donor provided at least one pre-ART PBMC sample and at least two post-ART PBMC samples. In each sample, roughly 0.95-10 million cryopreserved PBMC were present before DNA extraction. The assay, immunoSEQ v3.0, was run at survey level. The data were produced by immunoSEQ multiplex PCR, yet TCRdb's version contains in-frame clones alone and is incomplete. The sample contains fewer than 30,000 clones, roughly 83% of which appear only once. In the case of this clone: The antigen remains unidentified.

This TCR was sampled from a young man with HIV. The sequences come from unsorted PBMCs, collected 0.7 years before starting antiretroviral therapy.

DNA of the CDR3: TGTGCCAGCAGTGAATTGGGCATTCAAGGCACTGAAGCTTTCTTT. Residues: CASSELGIQGTEAFF. The V and J genes are TRBV25-1 and TRBJ1-1; no reliable D call. V was clipped by 1 base and J by 4 bases, with 13 bases between them. The length of the CDR3 is 15 residues. The V gene's germline CDR1 is MGHDK and CDR2 SYGVNS.